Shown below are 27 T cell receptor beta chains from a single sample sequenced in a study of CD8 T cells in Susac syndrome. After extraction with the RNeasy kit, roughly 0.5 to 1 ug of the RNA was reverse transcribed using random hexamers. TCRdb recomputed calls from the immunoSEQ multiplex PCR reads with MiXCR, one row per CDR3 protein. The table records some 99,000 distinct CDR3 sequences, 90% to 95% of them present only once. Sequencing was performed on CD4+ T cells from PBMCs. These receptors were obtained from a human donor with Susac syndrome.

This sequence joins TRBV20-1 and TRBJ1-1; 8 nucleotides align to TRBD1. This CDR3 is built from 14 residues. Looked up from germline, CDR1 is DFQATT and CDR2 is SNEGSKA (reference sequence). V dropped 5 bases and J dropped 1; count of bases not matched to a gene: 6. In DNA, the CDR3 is TGCAGTGCTCATCGGGGACAGGAGAACACTGAAGCTTTCTTT. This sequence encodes CSAHRGQENTEAFF.

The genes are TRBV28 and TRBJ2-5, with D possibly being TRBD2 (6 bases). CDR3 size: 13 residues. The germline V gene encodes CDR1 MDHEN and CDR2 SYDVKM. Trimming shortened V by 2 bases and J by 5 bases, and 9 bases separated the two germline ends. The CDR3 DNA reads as TGTGCCAGCAGTTTACTAGCGCCGGAGACCCAGTACTTC. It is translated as CASSLLAPETQYF.

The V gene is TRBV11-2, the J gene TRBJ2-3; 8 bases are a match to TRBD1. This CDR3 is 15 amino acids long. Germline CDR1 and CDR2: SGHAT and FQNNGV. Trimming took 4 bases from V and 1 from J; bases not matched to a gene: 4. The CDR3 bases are TGTGCCAGCAGCTCTTTGGACAGGGGCACAGATACGCAGTATTTT. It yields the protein CASSSLDRGTDTQYF.

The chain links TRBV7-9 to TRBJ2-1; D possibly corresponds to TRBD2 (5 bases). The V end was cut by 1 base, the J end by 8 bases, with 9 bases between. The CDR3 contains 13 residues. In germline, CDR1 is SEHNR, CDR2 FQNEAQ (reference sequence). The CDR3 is CASSLGYSDEQFF. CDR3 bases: TGTGCCAGCAGCTTAGGGTATAGCGATGAGCAGTTCTTC.

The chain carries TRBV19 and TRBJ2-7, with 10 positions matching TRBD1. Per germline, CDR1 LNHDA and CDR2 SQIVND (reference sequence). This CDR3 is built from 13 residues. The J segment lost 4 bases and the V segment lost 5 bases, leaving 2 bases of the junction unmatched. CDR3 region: CASSWGQGYEQYF. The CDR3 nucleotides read TGTGCCAGTAGTTGGGGACAGGGGTACGAGCAGTACTTC.

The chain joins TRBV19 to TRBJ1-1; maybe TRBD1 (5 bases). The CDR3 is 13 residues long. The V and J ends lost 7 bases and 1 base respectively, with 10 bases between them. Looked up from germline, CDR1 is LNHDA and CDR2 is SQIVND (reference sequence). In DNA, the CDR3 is TGTGCCAGTACGGAGGGGTGGAACACTGAAGCTTTCTTT. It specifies CASTEGWNTEAFF.

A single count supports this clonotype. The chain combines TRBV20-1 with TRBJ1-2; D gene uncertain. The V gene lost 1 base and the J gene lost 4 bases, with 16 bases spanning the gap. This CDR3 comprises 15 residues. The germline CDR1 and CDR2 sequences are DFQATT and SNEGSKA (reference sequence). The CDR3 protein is CSARVFGRNPYGYTF. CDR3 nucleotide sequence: TGCAGTGCTAGAGTGTTCGGGAGAAATCCCTATGGCTACACCTTC.

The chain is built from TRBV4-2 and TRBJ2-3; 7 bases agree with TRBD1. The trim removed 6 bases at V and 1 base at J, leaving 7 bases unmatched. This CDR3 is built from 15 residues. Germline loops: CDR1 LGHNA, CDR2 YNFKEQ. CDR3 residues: CASRSGGVGTDTQYF. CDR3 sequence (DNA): TGTGCCAGCAGGTCAGGGGGAGTTGGCACAGATACGCAGTATTTT.

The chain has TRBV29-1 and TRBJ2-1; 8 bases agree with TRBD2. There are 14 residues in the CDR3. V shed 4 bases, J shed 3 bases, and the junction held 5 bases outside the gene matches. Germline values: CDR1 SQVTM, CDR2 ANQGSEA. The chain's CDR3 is CSVVPRGGYNEQFF. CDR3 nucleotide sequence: TGCAGCGTTGTACCCCGGGGGGGCTACAATGAGCAGTTCTTC.

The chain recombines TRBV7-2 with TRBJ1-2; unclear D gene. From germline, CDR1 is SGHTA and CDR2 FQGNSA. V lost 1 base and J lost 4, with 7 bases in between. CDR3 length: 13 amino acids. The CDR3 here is CASSLEPVYGYTF. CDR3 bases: TGTGCCAGCAGCTTAGAGCCAGTCTATGGCTACACCTTC.

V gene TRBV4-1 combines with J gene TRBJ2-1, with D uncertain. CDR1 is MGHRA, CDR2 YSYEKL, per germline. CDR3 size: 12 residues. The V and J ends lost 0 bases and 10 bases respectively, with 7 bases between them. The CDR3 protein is CASSQEGTEQFF. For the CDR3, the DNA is TGCGCCAGCAGCCAAGAGGGTACGGAGCAGTTCTTC.

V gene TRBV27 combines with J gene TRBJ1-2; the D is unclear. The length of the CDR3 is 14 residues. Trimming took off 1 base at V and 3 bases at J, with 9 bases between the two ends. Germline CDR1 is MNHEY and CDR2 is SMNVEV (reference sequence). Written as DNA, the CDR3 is TGTGCCAGCAGTTTATTTGGACGGGACTATGGCTACACCTTC. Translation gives CASSLFGRDYGYTF.

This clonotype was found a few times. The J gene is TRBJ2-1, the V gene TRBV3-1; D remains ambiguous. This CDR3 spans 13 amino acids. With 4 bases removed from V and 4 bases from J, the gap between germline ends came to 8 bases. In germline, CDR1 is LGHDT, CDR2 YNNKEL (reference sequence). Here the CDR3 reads CASSPGLYNEQFF. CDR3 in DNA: TGTGCCAGCAGCCCGGGCCTTTACAATGAGCAGTTCTTC.

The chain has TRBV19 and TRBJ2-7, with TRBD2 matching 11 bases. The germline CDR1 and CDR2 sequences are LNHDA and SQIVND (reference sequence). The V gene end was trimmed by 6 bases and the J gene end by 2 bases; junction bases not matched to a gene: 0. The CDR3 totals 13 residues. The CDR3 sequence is CASRTSGTYEQYF. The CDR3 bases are TGTGCCAGTAGGACTAGCGGGACCTACGAGCAGTACTTC.

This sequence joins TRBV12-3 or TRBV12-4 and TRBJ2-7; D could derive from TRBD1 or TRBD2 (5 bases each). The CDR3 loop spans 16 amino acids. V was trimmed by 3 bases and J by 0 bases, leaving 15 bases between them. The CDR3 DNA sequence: TGTGCCAGCAGTTTGACGAGGGGTCCTCACTCCTACGAGCAGTACTTC. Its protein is CASSLTRGPHSYEQYF.

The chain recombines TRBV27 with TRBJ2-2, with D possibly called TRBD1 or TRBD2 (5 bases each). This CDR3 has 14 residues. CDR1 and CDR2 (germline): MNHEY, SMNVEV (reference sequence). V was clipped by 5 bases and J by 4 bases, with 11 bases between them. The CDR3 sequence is CASSLAGTTGELFF. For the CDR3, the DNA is TGTGCCAGCAGTCTAGCCGGGACCACCGGGGAGCTGTTTTTT.

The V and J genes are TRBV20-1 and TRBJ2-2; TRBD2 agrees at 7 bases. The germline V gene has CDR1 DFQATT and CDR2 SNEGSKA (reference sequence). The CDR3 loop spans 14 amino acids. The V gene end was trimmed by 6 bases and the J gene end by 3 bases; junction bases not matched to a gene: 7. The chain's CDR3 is CSASGDLHTGELFF. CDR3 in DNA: TGCAGTGCGAGCGGGGACCTACACACCGGGGAGCTGTTTTTT.

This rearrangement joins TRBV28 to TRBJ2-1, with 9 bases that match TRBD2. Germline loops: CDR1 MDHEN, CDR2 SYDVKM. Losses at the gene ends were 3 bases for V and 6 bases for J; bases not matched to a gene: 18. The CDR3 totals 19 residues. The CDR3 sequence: CASSFVGLAGAFTPNEQFF. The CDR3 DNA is TGTGCCAGCAGTTTTGTAGGGTTAGCGGGGGCCTTCACCCCCAATGAGCAGTTCTTC.

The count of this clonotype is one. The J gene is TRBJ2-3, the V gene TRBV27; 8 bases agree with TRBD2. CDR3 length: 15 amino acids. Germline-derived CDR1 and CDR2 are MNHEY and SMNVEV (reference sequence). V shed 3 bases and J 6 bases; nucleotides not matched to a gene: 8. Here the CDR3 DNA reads TGTGCCAGCAGTTTTGGACTAGCCAATGGGGATACGCAGTATTTT. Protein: CASSFGLANGDTQYF.

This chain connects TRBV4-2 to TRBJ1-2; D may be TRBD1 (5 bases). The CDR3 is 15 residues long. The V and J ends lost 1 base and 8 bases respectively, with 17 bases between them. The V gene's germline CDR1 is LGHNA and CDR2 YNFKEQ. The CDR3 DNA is TGTGCCAGCAGCCAAGGCCCGGACGATAGGGGCGGCTACACCTTC. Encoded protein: CASSQGPDDRGGYTF.

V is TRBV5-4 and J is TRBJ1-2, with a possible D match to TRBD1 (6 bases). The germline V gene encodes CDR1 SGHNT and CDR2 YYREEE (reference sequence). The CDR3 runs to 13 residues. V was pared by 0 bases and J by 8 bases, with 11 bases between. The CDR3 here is CASSLGGPRGYTF. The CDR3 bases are TGTGCCAGCAGCTTGGGGGGGCCCAGGGGCTACACCTTC.

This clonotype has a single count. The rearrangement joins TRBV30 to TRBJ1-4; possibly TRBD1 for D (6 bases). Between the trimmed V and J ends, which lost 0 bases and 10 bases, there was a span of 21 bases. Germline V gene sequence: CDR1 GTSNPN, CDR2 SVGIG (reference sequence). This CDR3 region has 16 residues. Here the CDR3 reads CAWSVTPLDSRGKLFF. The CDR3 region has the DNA TGTGCCTGGAGTGTAACCCCCTTGGACAGTAGGGGAAAACTGTTTTTT.

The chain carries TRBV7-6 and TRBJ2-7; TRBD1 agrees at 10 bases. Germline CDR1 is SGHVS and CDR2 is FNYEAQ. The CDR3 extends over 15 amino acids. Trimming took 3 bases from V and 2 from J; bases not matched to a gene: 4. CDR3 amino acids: CASSFRDRGPYEQYF. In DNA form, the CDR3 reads TGTGCCAGCAGCTTCCGGGACAGGGGCCCCTACGAGCAGTACTTC.

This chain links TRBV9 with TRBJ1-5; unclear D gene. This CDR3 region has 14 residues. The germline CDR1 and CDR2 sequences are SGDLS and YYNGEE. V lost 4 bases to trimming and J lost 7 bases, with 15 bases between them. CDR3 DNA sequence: TGTGCCAGCAGCCCAAGCCCCGTAGGGCAGCCCCAGCATTTT. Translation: CASSPSPVGQPQHF.

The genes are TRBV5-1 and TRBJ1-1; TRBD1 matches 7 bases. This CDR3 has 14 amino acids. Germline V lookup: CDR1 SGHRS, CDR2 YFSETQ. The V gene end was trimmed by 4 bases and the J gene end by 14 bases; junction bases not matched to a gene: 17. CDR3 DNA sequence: TGCGCCAGCAGCGTTACGTCTCCGGGACAGAGGTTGTTCTTT. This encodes CASSVTSPGQRLFF.

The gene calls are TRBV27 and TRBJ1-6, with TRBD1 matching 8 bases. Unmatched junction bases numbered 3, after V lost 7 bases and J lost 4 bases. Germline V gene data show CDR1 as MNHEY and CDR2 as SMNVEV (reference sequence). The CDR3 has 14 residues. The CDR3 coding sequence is TGTGCCAGCAAAGGACAGGGTTATAATTCACCCCTCCACTTT. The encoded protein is CASKGQGYNSPLHF.

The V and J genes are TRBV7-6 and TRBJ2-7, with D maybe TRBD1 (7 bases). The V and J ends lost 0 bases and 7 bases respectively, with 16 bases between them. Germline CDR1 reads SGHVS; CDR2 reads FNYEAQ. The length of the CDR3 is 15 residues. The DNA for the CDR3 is TGTGCCAGCAGCTTAGCAGGAGGGACAGTGGGTGAGCAGTACTTC. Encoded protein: CASSLAGGTVGEQYF.